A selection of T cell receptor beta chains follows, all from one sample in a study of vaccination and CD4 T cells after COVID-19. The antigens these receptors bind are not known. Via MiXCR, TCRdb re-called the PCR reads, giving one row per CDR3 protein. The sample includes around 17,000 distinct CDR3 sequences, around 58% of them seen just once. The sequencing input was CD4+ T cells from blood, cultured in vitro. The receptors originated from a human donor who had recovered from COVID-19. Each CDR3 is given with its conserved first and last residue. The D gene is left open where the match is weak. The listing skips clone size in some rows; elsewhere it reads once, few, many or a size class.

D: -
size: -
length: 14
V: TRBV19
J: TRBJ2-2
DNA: TGTGCCAGTAGTACTCAACCGGGACTCGGGGAGCTGTTTTTT
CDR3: CASSTQPGLGELFF

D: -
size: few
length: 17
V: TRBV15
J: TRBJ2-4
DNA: TGTGCCACCAGCAGAGATTGGCAGGGGCTAGCCAAAAACATTCAGTACTTC
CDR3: CATSRDWQGLAKNIQYF

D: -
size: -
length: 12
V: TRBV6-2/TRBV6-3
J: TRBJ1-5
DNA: TGTGCCAGCAGCTCATCGGATCAGCCCCAGCATTTT
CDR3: CASSSSDQPQHF

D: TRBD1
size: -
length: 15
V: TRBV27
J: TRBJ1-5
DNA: TGTGCCAGCAGAAAAGACGACAGGGGGCTTCAGCCCCAGCATTTT
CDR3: CASRKDDRGLQPQHF

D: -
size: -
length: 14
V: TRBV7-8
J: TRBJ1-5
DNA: TGTGCCAGCAGCTTAATCCGTAGCAATCAGCCCCAGCATTTT
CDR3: CASSLIRSNQPQHF

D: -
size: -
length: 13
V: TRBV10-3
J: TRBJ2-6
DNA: TGTGCCATCAGTATGGCTGGGGCCAACGTCCTGACTTTC
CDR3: CAISMAGANVLTF

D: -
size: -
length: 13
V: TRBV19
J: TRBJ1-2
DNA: TGTGCCACTGACGCGGTTCCGAACTATGGCTACACCTTC
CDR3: CATDAVPNYGYTF

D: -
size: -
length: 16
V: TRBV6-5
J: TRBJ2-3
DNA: TGTGCCAGCAGTTACTCGAGACCCCCGATGGCAGATACGCAGTATTTT
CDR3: CASSYSRPPMADTQYF

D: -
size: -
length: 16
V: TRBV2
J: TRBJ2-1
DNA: TGTGCCAGCAGTGAAAGAGGCAGGAGCTCCTACAATGAGCAGTTCTTC
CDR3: CASSERGRSSYNEQFF

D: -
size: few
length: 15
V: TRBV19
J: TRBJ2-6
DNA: TGTGCCAGTAGTCCACAGTCGGCTGGGGCCAACGTCCTGACTTTC
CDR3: CASSPQSAGANVLTF

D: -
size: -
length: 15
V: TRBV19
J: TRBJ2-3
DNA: TGTGCCAGTAGCCATGGGGCCATACTATCAGATACGCAGTATTTT
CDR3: CASSHGAILSDTQYF

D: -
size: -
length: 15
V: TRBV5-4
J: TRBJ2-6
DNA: TGTGCCAGCAGCCAAATACCATCTGGGGCCAACGTCCTGACTTTC
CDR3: CASSQIPSGANVLTF

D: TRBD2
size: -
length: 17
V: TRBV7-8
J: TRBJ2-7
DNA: TGTGCCAGCAGCTCATTCCCTAGCGGGACGAGCTCCTACGAGCAGTACTTC
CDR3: CASSSFPSGTSSYEQYF

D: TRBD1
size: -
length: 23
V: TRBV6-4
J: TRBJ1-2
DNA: TGTGCCAGCCGTTTATGCAGGGGCTCCGTTAACCGGGACAGGGGGATGATTAACTATGGCTACACCTTC
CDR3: CASRLCRGSVNRDRGMINYGYTF

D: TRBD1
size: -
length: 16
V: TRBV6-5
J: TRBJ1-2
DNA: TGTGCCAGCAGTTACCTTGCGGGACAGAAGGCCTATGGCTACACCTTC
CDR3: CASSYLAGQKAYGYTF

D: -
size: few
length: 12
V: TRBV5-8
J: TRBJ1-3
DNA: TGTGCCAGCAGCTTGACTGGAAACACCATATATTTT
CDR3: CASSLTGNTIYF

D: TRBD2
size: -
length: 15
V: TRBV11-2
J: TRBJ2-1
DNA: TGTGCCAGCAGCCGCCTAGCGGGAGGTTACAATGAGCAGTTCTTC
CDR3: CASSRLAGGYNEQFF

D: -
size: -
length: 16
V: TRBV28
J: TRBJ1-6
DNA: TGTGCCAGCAGCTTACAAGGGTCGGGGGCGCTTTCACCCCTCCACTTT
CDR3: CASSLQGSGALSPLHF

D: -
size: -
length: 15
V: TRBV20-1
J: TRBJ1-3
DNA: TGCAGTGCTATCAGGGGTGAATACTCTGGAAACACCATATATTTT
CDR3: CSAIRGEYSGNTIYF

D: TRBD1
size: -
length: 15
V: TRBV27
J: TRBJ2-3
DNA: TGTGCCAGCAGTTGGGACAGGGTTACCACAGATACGCAGTATTTT
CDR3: CASSWDRVTTDTQYF

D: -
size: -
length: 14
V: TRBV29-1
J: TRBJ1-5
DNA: TGCAGCGCCGAGACGGGCCCGCTGGGGCAGCCCCAGCATTTT
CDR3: CSAETGPLGQPQHF

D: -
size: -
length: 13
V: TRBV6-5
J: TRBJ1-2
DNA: TGTGCCAGCAGTTACCAGGCCACCTATGGCTACACCTTC
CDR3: CASSYQATYGYTF

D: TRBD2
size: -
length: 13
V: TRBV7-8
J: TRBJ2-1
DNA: TGTGCCAGCAGCTTCGCGGGAGTCGTAGTGCAGTTCTTC
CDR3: CASSFAGVVVQFF